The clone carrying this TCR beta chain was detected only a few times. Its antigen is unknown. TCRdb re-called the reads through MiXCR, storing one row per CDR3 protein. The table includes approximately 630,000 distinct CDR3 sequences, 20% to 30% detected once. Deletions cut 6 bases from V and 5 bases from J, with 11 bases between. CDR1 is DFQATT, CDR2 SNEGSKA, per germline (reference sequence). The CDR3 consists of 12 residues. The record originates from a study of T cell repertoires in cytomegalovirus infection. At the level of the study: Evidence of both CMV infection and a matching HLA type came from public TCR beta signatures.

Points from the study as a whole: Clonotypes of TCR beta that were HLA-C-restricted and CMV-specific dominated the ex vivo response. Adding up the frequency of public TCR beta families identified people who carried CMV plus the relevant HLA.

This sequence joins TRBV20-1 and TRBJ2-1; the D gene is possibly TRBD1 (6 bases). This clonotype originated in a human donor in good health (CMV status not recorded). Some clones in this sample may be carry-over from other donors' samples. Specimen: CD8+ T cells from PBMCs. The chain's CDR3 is CSAYGQNNEQFF. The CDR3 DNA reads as TGCAGTGCCTATGGACAGAACAATGAGCAGTTCTTC.